This is a list of T cell receptor beta chains from one sample in a study of T cells in Graves' hyperthyroidism and ophthalmopathy. TCRdb fed the multiplex PCR reads into MiXCR, producing one record per CDR3 protein. The table has around 300,000 distinct CDR3 sequences, 14% seen once. The sequencing input was blood. Receptor source: a woman younger than 45 with Graves' hyperthyroidism. The CDR3 runs from the conserved cysteine through the conserved F or W. The D gene is left open where the match is weak. Only part of the rows carry a size: once, few, many, or a class if the clone is expanded.

J gene | D gene | clone size | V gene | CDR3 protein | CDR3 DNA
TRBJ1-1 | . | many | TRBV28 | CVCRGATEAFF | TGTGTCTGTCGGGGGGCTACTGAAGCTTTCTTT
TRBJ2-5 | TRBD2 | . | TRBV6-2/TRBV6-3 | CASRKGKGLAGGETQYF | TGTGCCAGCAGAAAGGGGAAGGGACTAGCGGGGGGAGAGACCCAGTACTTC
TRBJ2-7 | TRBD1 | many | TRBV27 | CASSSDRGFYEQYF | TGTGCCAGCAGTTCGGACAGGGGGTTCTACGAGCAGTACTTC
TRBJ2-5 | TRBD2 | many | TRBV7-2 | CASSPRAGRVQETQYF | TGTGCCAGCAGCCCCCGGGCGGGGAGGGTCCAAGAGACCCAGTACTTC
TRBJ1-5 | . | many | TRBV19 | CASSMDSNQPQHF | TGTGCCAGTAGTATGGACAGCAATCAGCCCCAGCATTTT
TRBJ2-5 | . | many | TRBV20-1 | CSAYQETQYF | TGCAGTGCTTATCAAGAGACCCAGTACTTC
TRBJ2-3 | TRBD2 | few | TRBV5-8 | CASSMGLVYVVDTQYF | TGTGCCAGCAGCATGGGACTAGTCTACGTCGTTGATACGCAGTATTTT
TRBJ2-1 | TRBD1 | . | TRBV2 | CASVRDRTYNEQFF | TGTGCCAGCGTCCGGGACAGGACCTACAATGAGCAGTTCTTC
TRBJ2-4 | . | many | TRBV27 | CASSPRGDWGKNIQYF | TGTGCCAGCAGTCCGAGGGGGGATTGGGGCAAAAACATTCAGTACTTC
TRBJ1-6 | . | few | TRBV30 | CAVKGVSYNSPLHF | TGTGCTGTGAAGGGGGTCTCCTATAATTCACCCCTCCACTTT
TRBJ2-1 | TRBD2 | few | TRBV7-3 | CASSLLAGGHEQFF | TGTGCCAGCAGCTTATTAGCGGGAGGCCATGAGCAGTTCTTC
TRBJ2-5 | . | few | TRBV18 | CASSPFTGFQETQYF | TGTGCCAGCTCACCGTTTACAGGGTTTCAAGAGACCCAGTACTTC
TRBJ2-7 | . | many | TRBV29-1 | CSVESSYEQYF | TGCAGCGTTGAGAGCTCCTACGAGCAGTACTTC
TRBJ1-4 | . | many | TRBV11-2 | CASSLDLRAPDGEKLFF | TGTGCCAGCAGCTTAGACCTCCGGGCCCCAGACGGTGAAAAACTGTTTTTT
TRBJ2-3 | TRBD1 | . | TRBV15 | CATSRNYRTGKTDTQYF | TGTGCCACCAGCCGAAACTACCGGACAGGGAAAACAGATACGCAGTATTTT
TRBJ1-1 | TRBD1 | . | TRBV5-5 | CASSFRDRGTEAFF | TGTGCCAGCAGCTTCCGGGACAGGGGTACTGAAGCTTTCTTT
TRBJ2-3 | TRBD2 | few | TRBV15 | CATSRDRWLAGSTDTQYF | TGTGCCACCAGCAGAGATCGATGGCTAGCGGGAAGCACAGATACGCAGTATTTT
TRBJ1-5 | . | . | TRBV2 | CASSDDQPQHF | TGTGCCAGCAGCGACGATCAGCCCCAGCATTTT
TRBJ1-6 | . | many | TRBV2 | CASSERAGESPLHF | TGTGCCAGCAGTGAAAGGGCAGGGGAATCACCCCTCCACTTT
TRBJ2-7 | . | many | TRBV28 | CASTGGVGYEQYF | TGTGCCAGCACGGGCGGGGTGGGGTACGAGCAGTACTTC
TRBJ2-3 | . | many | TRBV12-3/TRBV12-4 | CASSFGGDTQYF | TGTGCCAGCAGTTTCGGGGGAGATACGCAGTATTTT
TRBJ2-3 | TRBD2 | many | TRBV10-3 | CATSGSSQTDTQYF | TGTGCCACTAGCGGGAGTTCCCAGACAGATACGCAGTATTTT
TRBJ1-5 | TRBD1 | many | TRBV6-1 | CASSGGTGGWQPQHF | TGTGCCAGCAGTGGGGGGACAGGGGGGTGGCAGCCCCAGCATTTT
TRBJ2-5 | TRBD1 | many | TRBV28 | CASSLPRQGETQYF | TGTGCCAGCAGTTTACCCCGACAGGGGGAGACCCAGTACTTC
TRBJ2-4 | . | many | TRBV29-1 | CSVRGVGTKNIQYF | TGCAGCGTCCGAGGGGTCGGGACCAAAAACATTCAGTACTTC
TRBJ2-7 | . | many | TRBV29-1 | CSVDGGVLREEQYF | TGCAGCGTTGATGGGGGAGTGCTCCGGGAGGAGCAGTACTTC
TRBJ2-1 | TRBD2 | many | TRBV13 | CASSTRLAGGRREQFF | TGTGCCAGCAGCACCCGACTAGCGGGAGGGAGGCGTGAGCAGTTCTTC
TRBJ1-1 | . | many | TRBV7-9 | CASSLGETEAFF | TGTGCCAGCAGCTTAGGGGAAACTGAAGCTTTCTTT
TRBJ1-1 | . | many | TRBV7-8 | CASSQPPGTSAGAFF | TGTGCCAGCAGCCAACCCCCGGGTACCTCGGCGGGAGCTTTCTTT
TRBJ2-7 | . | . | TRBV15 | CATSRDLGGLYEQYF | TGTGCCACCAGCAGAGATTTGGGGGGGCTCTACGAGCAGTACTTC
TRBJ2-2 | . | . | TRBV19 | CASSVASENTGELFF | TGTGCCAGTAGTGTAGCTAGCGAAAACACCGGGGAGCTGTTTTTT
TRBJ2-1 | TRBD2 | many | TRBV11-2 | CASSLARTSGRPTLNEQFF | TGTGCCAGCAGCTTGGCCCGGACTAGCGGGAGGCCCACCTTAAATGAGCAGTTCTTC
TRBJ1-3 | TRBD1 | few | TRBV29-1 | CSGTGSSGNTIYF | TGCAGCGGGACAGGGAGCTCTGGAAACACCATATATTTT
TRBJ1-2 | . | many | TRBV30 | CAWSGDGGNYGYTF | TGTGCCTGGAGTGGAGATGGGGGAAATTATGGCTACACCTTC
TRBJ2-3 | . | . | TRBV20-1 | CSARVGAPSADTQYF | TGCAGTGCTAGAGTTGGGGCCCCATCCGCAGATACGCAGTATTTT
TRBJ1-2 | . | few | TRBV5-1 | CASSPFRAEGYTF | TGCGCCAGCAGCCCGTTTAGGGCGGAAGGCTACACCTTC
TRBJ2-1 | TRBD1 | many | TRBV11-2 | CASSSNRGRNEQFF | TGTGCCAGCAGCTCCAACAGGGGTAGAAATGAGCAGTTCTTC
TRBJ2-7 | . | . | TRBV11-2 | CASSLGAVYEQYF | TGTGCCAGCAGCTTAGGGGCAGTCTACGAGCAGTACTTC
TRBJ1-6 | . | few | TRBV30 | CAWSFENNSPLHF | TGTGCCTGGAGTTTCGAGAATAATTCACCCCTCCACTTT
TRBJ2-5 | . | many | TRBV10-3 | CAISDPALETQYF | TGTGCCATCAGTGACCCAGCTCTGGAGACCCAGTACTTC
TRBJ2-3 | . | many | TRBV20-1 | CSAIPLGLADTQYF | TGCAGTGCAATACCCTTGGGGTTGGCAGATACGCAGTATTTT
TRBJ2-2 | . | . | TRBV2 | CASGSHTGELFF | TGTGCCAGCGGCAGTCACACCGGGGAGCTGTTTTTT
TRBJ1-5 | . | many | TRBV12-3/TRBV12-4 | CASSLAGVEQPQHF | TGTGCCAGCAGTTTAGCGGGGGTTGAGCAGCCCCAGCATTTT
TRBJ2-5 | . | many | TRBV30 | CAWSVATQETQYF | TGTGCCTGGAGTGTCGCTACCCAAGAGACCCAGTACTTC
TRBJ1-5 | . | many | TRBV27 | CASRPNAGNSNQPQHF | TGTGCCAGCAGACCAAACGCCGGAAATAGCAATCAGCCCCAGCATTTT
TRBJ1-2 | TRBD1 | many | TRBV9 | CASSATGTGPYGYTF | TGTGCCAGCAGCGCGACGGGGACAGGGCCCTATGGCTACACCTTC
TRBJ2-7 | TRBD2 | . | TRBV12-3/TRBV12-4 | CASGSAGDGNEQYF | TGTGCCAGCGGTTCAGCGGGAGACGGGAACGAGCAGTACTTC
TRBJ1-2 | TRBD1 | few | TRBV5-1 | CASRRDRGGGGYTF | TGCGCCAGCAGGAGGGACAGGGGCGGAGGTGGCTACACCTTC
TRBJ2-4 | TRBD2 | . | TRBV5-8 | CASSGGGSGGLPPIQYF | TGTGCCAGCAGCGGTGGGGGAAGCGGGGGTCTTCCCCCCATTCAGTACTTC
TRBJ1-2 | . | few | TRBV4-2 | CASSRTSGGYYGYTF | TGTGCCAGCAGCCGCACCTCCGGGGGATACTATGGCTACACCTTC
TRBJ2-7 | . | many | TRBV20-1 | CSPRGGGSYEQYF | TGCAGCCCCCGGGGTGGCGGTTCCTACGAGCAGTACTTC
TRBJ2-5 | . | . | TRBV29-1 | CSVEDITGDSETQYF | TGCAGCGTTGAAGATATAACCGGGGATTCAGAGACCCAGTACTTC
TRBJ2-1 | . | . | TRBV20-1 | CSARRNNEQFF | TGCAGTGCTAGGCGCAACAATGAGCAGTTCTTC
TRBJ2-3 | . | many | TRBV20-1 | CSAHSTGNTDTQYF | TGCAGTGCTCATTCTACAGGGAACACAGATACGCAGTATTTT
TRBJ1-5 | . | . | TRBV7-9 | CASSLAQGQPQHF | TGTGCCAGCAGCTTAGCGCAGGGTCAGCCCCAGCATTTT
TRBJ1-3 | . | few | TRBV29-1 | CSVGNSGNTIYF | TGCAGCGTTGGGAACTCTGGAAACACCATATATTTT
TRBJ2-5 | . | few | TRBV3-1 | CASSQRGPQETQYF | TGTGCCAGCAGCCAACGGGGACCCCAAGAGACCCAGTACTTC
TRBJ2-3 | TRBD1 | many | TRBV11-1 | CASSLQDRETDTQYF | TGTGCCAGCAGCTTACAGGACAGGGAAACAGATACGCAGTATTTT
TRBJ2-7 | . | many | TRBV7-9 | CASSLDGKGVVYEQYF | TGTGCCAGCAGCTTAGATGGCAAGGGTGTTGTCTACGAGCAGTACTTC